The clone carrying this T cell receptor (beta chain) has at least ten counts. Its antigen remains unidentified. This CDR3 has 14 amino acids. V gave up 8 bases and J gave up 2 bases, with 14 bases separating them. Constant-segment primers and 5'RACE yielded cDNA libraries for TCR alpha and TCR beta, each carrying sample barcodes and UMIs. TCRdb independently ran MiXCR on the 5' RACE reads; one entry per CDR3 protein. The sample carries 85,000 to 130,000 distinct CDR3 sequences, roughly 12% recorded once. This sample is drawn from a study of T-cell memory formation after mild COVID-19. The wider study: TCR clustering was largely donor specific. General observations from the study: The second-wave clones peaking on day 37 were not confirmed as SARS-CoV-2-specific. Cross-reactive memory apparently joined, as some responding clones appeared in pre-infection memory.

Sequencing used PBMCs or a T cell subset sorted from them (not recorded which). The chain has TRBV12-3 or TRBV12-4 and TRBJ2-3; weak D call: TRBD1 (6 bases). This TCR derives from an adult woman who had mild COVID-19 (a few samples of this study predate the infection). Cell type and time point are not known. This chain's CDR3 is CASDFGQNTDTQYF. DNA for the CDR3: TGTGCCAGCGACTTTGGACAGAACACAGATACGCAGTATTTT.